This entry features one T cell receptor beta chain sequence. This clone was found a few times. What this receptor recognizes is not known. Within one base of it there is no much larger clone, and no base qualities were kept. All of the isolated RNA was reverse transcribed with the High Capacity cDNA Reverse Transcription Kit, so expressed TCRB transcripts were sequenced. Naive, central memory and regulatory T cell samples underwent deep immunoSEQ sequencing, averaging around 3.6 million total reads per sample. Sorted cells were lysed in RLT buffer and RNA was extracted with DNase-treated RNeasy Micro or Mini kits, depending on cell number. To prevent cross-contamination, every cell subset was processed on its own, while patient and healthy donor samples were processed together. The immunoSEQ multiplex PCR was used to amplify TCRB sequences from cDNA, generating 87-bp fragments that spanned the CDR3 region. The amplicons were sequenced using the Illumina HiSeq platform. In the authors' own workflow: PCR bias was computationally corrected using synthetic template baselines, reads within Hamming distance 2 were collapsed, and singletons that could not be merged were discarded. Reads were aligned against IMGT so that V, D and J genes, CDR3 length and insertions or deletions at six rearrangement sites could be assigned. Clonotype counts were normalized to sorted cell number within each subset before computing true diversity and Gini coefficients with the tcR R package. The overlap coefficient, calculated on TCRB nucleotide sequences, was used to measure repertoire sharing. TCRdb provides this immuneACCESS table in a form limited to in-frame rearrangements. Some clones are lacking; in checked studies, under half of them reflect an unresolved V gene, and why the rest are absent is not known. D and trimming were read from the DNA, whereas the V and J calls and clone size are those reported in that table. Recorded for this sample are about 150,000 clones; about 9% of them occurred a single time. The ten largest clones take up under 0.75% of the sample.

The data derive from a study of beta chain features in type 1 diabetes (dated by TCRdb to between 2018 and 2020). As for the study more broadly: Patients and healthy donors did not differ in mean age, gender distribution, total cell number or subset yield. Whereas all 28 donors provided naive and central memory subsets, regulatory and stem cell-like memory subsets were isolated from just 8 patients and roughly eight healthy donors. In the study, TCRB repertoires of sorted circulating CD4+ T cell subsets from recently diagnosed type 1 diabetes patients were compared with those of matched healthy donors. A total of roughly 100,000,000 sorted cells were examined across all samples, and the number of cells per subset was strongly correlated with RNA yield. Beyond this particular receptor, the publication reports: Because cDNA rather than genomic DNA was sequenced, highly expressing activated cells could have been over-represented, although no difference in activation and CD3 levels was found between groups. A moderate but significant shortening of TCRB CDR3 length was observed in type 1 diabetes patients in all four CD4+ subsets. At VDJ recombination sites, patients with type 1 diabetes made fewer insertions and deleted more nucleotides, a pattern implying thymic rearrangement abnormalities. Shorter templates might have been favored by PCR, but patient and control samples were amplified and corrected together, so both groups would have been affected equally by any skew. Naive, central memory and regulatory TCRB repertoires appeared more similar among patients than among healthy donors. Because small numbers of individuals were included in the HLA sub-analyses, any influence of HLA type on TCRB rearrangement was left unresolved.

Each donor gave one peripheral blood draw, about 110 mL on average, collected into heparinised tubes. A BD FACSAria II was used to sort naive, central memory, regulatory and stem cell-like memory CD4+ T cells with a panel that included CD45RO, CCR7, CD25, CD127, CD95 and CD27. All sorted populations exceeded 95% purity. Right away, PBMCs were isolated by Lymphoprep density gradient centrifugation and were stained directly, with no culture step. So that batch effects would be minimized, each experiment stained and sorted samples in pairs, pairing one healthy donor with one patient. V is pared back by 5 bases and J by 0 bases, with 9 bases lying between the germline termini. CDR1 is given as MNHNS and CDR2 as SASEGT, both from the germline V gene. Counted from cysteine to phenylalanine, this CDR3 has 14 amino acids. Of all the DNA, just the CDR3 is kept, 42 bases in frame from base 1.

In this chain, TRBV6-1 is recombined with TRBJ2-3; the best D guess is TRBD2, with 6 bases matching. The receptor's source is a woman aged 30 to 39 with type 1 diabetes. Sequencing used central memory CD4+ T cells from blood. The nucleotide sequence is given as TGTGCCAGCAGTCCCAGCGGGAGCACAGATACGCAGTATTTT. Protein translation: CASSPSGSTDTQYF.